Presented here are 10 T cell receptor beta chains from one specimen sequenced in a study of T cells in Graves' hyperthyroidism and ophthalmopathy. Amplified TCR beta CDR3 regions came from RNA transcripts. A set of HTBI primers served as the primers for a first-round RT-PCR of the TCR CDR3. From the multiplex PCR reads, TCRdb called clonotypes with MiXCR, one entry per CDR3 protein. The table lists 250,000 to 350,000 distinct CDR3 sequences, 15% to 20% of them singletons. The specimen sequenced was blood. The receptors originated from a woman aged 55-69 years with Graves' ophthalmopathy.

This clonotype was found a few times. CDR3 nucleotides: TGTGCCACCTCCCCAGGATCGAGCAATCAGCCCCAGCATTTT. It encodes CATSPGSSNQPQHF. The gene calls are TRBV5-4 and TRBJ1-5, with D unclear. The CDR3 totals 14 residues. V was trimmed by 9 bases and J by 1 base, leaving 14 bases between them. CDR1 is SGHNT, CDR2 YYREEE, per germline (reference sequence).

This clonotype has just a few counts. The chain uses TRBV25-1 and TRBJ2-1, with D possibly being TRBD2 (5 bases). Germline CDR1 and CDR2: MGHDK and SYGVNS. CDR3 length: 13 amino acids. Trimming removed 0 bases at V and 12 bases at J, with 12 bases between. CDR3 in DNA: TGTGCCAGCAGTGAATATCAAGGAGGTTGGCAGTTCTTC. Translated: CASSEYQGGWQFF.

This clonotype was seen many times. The DNA is left out, because the CDR3 cannot be placed on it with certainty; the CDR3 is given as TCRdb lists it. The chain has TRBV28 and TRBJ2-1. Germline-derived CDR1 and CDR2 are MDHEN and SYDVKM. The CDR3 is 11 amino acids in total, end residues counted. CDR3 in amino acids: CASSSSSEQFF.

This clonotype has ten or more counts. This chain links TRBV12-3 or TRBV12-4 with TRBJ2-1; 13 positions match TRBD2. The junction had 5 bases not matched to a gene; V was cut back by 5 bases and J by 7 bases. The CDR3 sequence is 15 residues long. CDR3 coding DNA: TGTGCCAGCAGTAAACTAGCGGGGGGGAGGAATGAGCAGTTCTTC. Its translation: CASSKLAGGRNEQFF.

The chain uses TRBV28 and TRBJ2-1; 13 positions match TRBD2. Germline CDR1 is MDHEN and CDR2 is SYDVKM. After removal of 4 bases from V and 9 bases from J, the junction contained 6 bases not matched to a gene. The CDR3 has 15 amino acids. Here the CDR3 DNA reads TGTGCCAGCAGTTCCCGACTAGCGGGAGGTGGTGAGCAGTTCTTC. This sequence encodes CASSSRLAGGGEQFF. Based on the CDR3 plus reference TRBV28 and TRBJ2-1, the full variable domain is DVKVTQSSRYLVKRTGEKVFLECVQDMDHENMFWYRQDPGLGLRLIYFSYDVKMKEKGDIPEGYSVSREKKERFSLILESASTNQTSMYLCASSSRLAGGGEQFFGPGTRLTVL.

The chain recombines TRBV12-3 or TRBV12-4 with TRBJ1-4, with 10 bases aligning to TRBD1. The CDR3 sequence is 15 residues long. V shed 5 bases and J 6 bases; nucleotides not matched to a gene: 6. The CDR3 reads CASSTQDRGHEKLFF. In nucleotides, the CDR3 is TGTGCCAGCAGTACCCAAGACAGGGGGCATGAAAAACTGTTTTTT.

This chain connects TRBV19 to TRBJ2-3, with 7 nucleotides matching TRBD1. Germline CDR1 LNHDA, CDR2 SQIVND (reference sequence). The CDR3 is 21 residues long. V lost 3 bases to trimming and J lost 2 bases; unmatched junction nucleotides: 23. The CDR3 sequence: CASSMVASRGWSGTATDTQYF. CDR3 bases: TGTGCCAGTAGTATGGTCGCGTCCAGGGGGTGGTCGGGGACAGCCACAGATACGCAGTATTTT.

This clonotype was counted between two and nine times. The V gene is TRBV19, the J gene TRBJ2-1; 7 bases agree with TRBD2. Trimming at V came to 4 bases and at J to 4 bases, leaving 7 bases not matched to a gene. Germline V gene data show CDR1 as LNHDA and CDR2 as SQIVND (reference sequence). This CDR3 comprises 15 residues. This CDR3 is CASSTAAGRYNEQFF. CDR3 sequence (DNA): TGTGCCAGTAGTACCGCAGCGGGGAGGTACAATGAGCAGTTCTTC.

The chain uses TRBV7-2 and TRBJ2-3; 12 bases are a match to TRBD2. CDR3 length: 16 residues. V was pared by 5 bases and J by 3 bases, with 6 bases of the junction left unmatched. Germline CDR1 is SGHTA and CDR2 is FQGNSA. The DNA for the CDR3 is TGTGCCAGCAGCCCGACTAGCGGGGGTTTGACAGATACGCAGTATTTT. Protein: CASSPTSGGLTDTQYF.

This clonotype was seen many times. The CDR3 spells CASSLLRVSYEQYF. In DNA, the CDR3 is TGTGCCAGCAGTTTACTCAGGGTTTCCTACGAGCAGTACTTC. The rearrangement uses TRBV28 and TRBJ2-7; TRBD1 might be the D (5 bases). Germline V lookup: CDR1 MDHEN, CDR2 SYDVKM. The CDR3 spans 14 residues. Between the trimmed V and J ends, which lost 2 bases and 1 base, there was a span of 9 bases.